This paragraph covers one TCR beta chain sequence. There is no known antigen for this receptor. Nothing much larger sits one base from this clone, and base qualities are not available. This specimen comes from a study of shared clonotypes between healthy human individuals (dated by TCRdb to 2018 to 2021). Broadly, across the study: The cohort comprised two women and a few men aged 18 to 49 years. For each donor, three plates each were used for CD4 naive and CD4 memory, two plates were used for CD8 naive, and one plate was used for CD8 memory. Blood TCR repertoires of four to six healthy adults were deeply sequenced to estimate repertoire size and the extent of clonotype sharing between individuals. To increase sequencing depth and limit assay-specific biases, TCR repertoire library preparation and sequencing were carried out by different laboratories using diverse techniques. Between about 0.94 and 8.9 billion PBMCs per donor were obtained by leukapheresis.

TCR CDR3 regions were amplified from genomic DNA by multiplex PCR using the deep immunoSEQ assay. Genomic DNA extracted from each cell subset was distributed evenly over all wells of several immunoSEQ 96-well plates, and each plate served as one replicate. For sorted subsets, each replicate PCR was loaded with roughly 200 ng genomic DNA, equivalent to about 30,000 T cell genomes. The purified libraries were quantified using a Qubit 3.0 fluorometer, sized with a Bioanalyzer 2100, and then quantified again using the KAPA Library Quantification kit. Every immunoSEQ 96-well plate was sequenced on a separate single-read 150-cycle Illumina NextSeq 550 flow cell. The published analysis was carried out like this. Because the immunoSEQ output included only junctional sequences and no quality scores, the filtering could not be the same as the filtering used for full-length reads. To assign V/J genes and CDR3, sequences were annotated using PyIR, a Python wrapper for IgBLAST v1.9, with IMGT germline references. Reads were filtered out if the reads had weak V/J assignments (E-value above 1e-6), no CDR3, stop codons, out-of-frame junctions, or ambiguous translated residues. V3J clonotypes were defined as sequences sharing the same inferred V gene, J gene, and CDR3 amino acid sequence. Percentage overlap between repertoires was calculated by dividing the number of shared unique clonotypes by the size of the smaller repertoire. Richness of each repertoire was evaluated using RTK rarefaction, the Chao1 estimator, and Recon v2.1 estimates of unobserved clonotypes. Generation probabilities were computed with OLGA for all TCRbeta clonotypes obtained by the gDNA method from a few donors. The table was pulled from immuneACCESS by TCRdb, which kept in-frame rearrangements only. Such tables lose some clones; where checked, under half of the loss comes from unresolved V genes, and the rest has no known cause. V and J calls plus clone size are reproduced from that table; the DNA served to infer D and trimming. Recorded for this sample are 550,000 to 700,000 clones; about 80% of them occurred a single time. The top ten clones comprise under 2% of the sample.

Paper-wide results and their limitations: About 5% of naive CD4, approximately 3.7% of naive CD8, roughly 2.5% of memory CD4, and 0.35% to 0.5% of memory CD8 clonotypes were shared across several donors. Based on pairwise subsampling, the degree of clonotype sharing among donors was expected to be affected by sequencing depth. Because the study included a small number of donors, the genetic and exposure-history diversity represented was limited. Larger estimated clonotype richness was generally found for naive subsets than for memory subsets. Only blood was sampled, and tissue TCR repertoires likely differ from those in blood. Rarefaction of sorted-subset datasets indicated incomplete sequencing despite the large sequencing depth. Clonotypes shared by all four sorted-subset donors showed higher generation probabilities than non-shared clonotypes.

V and J are truncated by 0 bases and 10 bases respectively, leaving an intervening sequence of 13 bases. The CDR3 runs 14 amino acids, cysteine and phenylalanine included. Only the CDR3 part of the read is kept: 42 bases, read in frame from the first base. Taken from the germline V gene (reference sequence), the CDR1 and CDR2 loops are PRHDT and FYEKMQ. The donors were healthy, HIV-negative adults who had no recently reported acute infections or vaccinations. All donors were Caucasian adults living in Nashville, Tennessee, USA. Magnetic negative selection was used to enrich CD4+ T cells, after which naive cells were positively selected on CD45RA and the negative fraction became the memory subset. After blood collection by leukapheresis, PBMCs were isolated using Ficoll-Histopaque density gradient centrifugation and then cryopreserved in the vapor phase of liquid nitrogen. Analytical flow cytometry was used to check the purity and quantity of each magnetically sorted T cell population. Genomic DNA was isolated from every sorted fraction and measured by UV absorbance on a Nanodrop 2000c.

This TCR was recovered from a woman in her twenties or thirties in good health. The material sequenced was memory CD4+ T cells sorted from blood. This specimen's cell subset or site label, per the study, means: CD45RA-negative fraction. In this chain, TRBV13 is recombined with TRBJ2-1; TRBD2 might be the D gene, on 5 matching bases. The CDR3 region reads CASSLGLAMGEQFF. The nucleotide sequence reads as follows: TGTGCCAGCAGCTTAGGTCTAGCCATGGGGGAGCAGTTCTTC.